At least ten counts were recorded for the clone carrying this TCR beta chain. Its antigen remains unidentified. The data were taken from a study of CD8 T cells in ankylosing spondylitis. Broader study findings: Certain motif variants had earlier appeared in reactive arthritis synovial fluid and blood. A motif of 7 to 9 highly homologous TCR beta variants was seen as apparently characteristic of ankylosing spondylitis blood. Reportedly, disease-linked clones are significantly enriched in ankylosing spondylitis patients' matched synovial fluid.

Preparation of TCR beta libraries was done by quantitative 5'-RACE with molecular barcodes. TCRdb independently ran MiXCR on the 5' RACE reads; one entry per CDR3 protein. The data contain about 210,000 distinct CDR3 sequences, 8.2% of them singletons. CDR1 is SQVTM, CDR2 ANQGSEA, per germline. The CDR3 is 10 residues long. V was pared by 4 bases and J by 11 bases, with 11 bases between. Sample: blood, either unsorted or a sorted T cell fraction (not recorded which). The rearrangement joins TRBV29-1 to TRBJ1-1; D may be TRBD1 (6 bases). This TCR derives from a female donor with ankylosing spondylitis or in good health (not recorded which). CDR3 coding DNA: TGCAGCGTTGTGGGGGGCGAGGCTTTCTTT. It yields the protein CSVVGGEAFF.